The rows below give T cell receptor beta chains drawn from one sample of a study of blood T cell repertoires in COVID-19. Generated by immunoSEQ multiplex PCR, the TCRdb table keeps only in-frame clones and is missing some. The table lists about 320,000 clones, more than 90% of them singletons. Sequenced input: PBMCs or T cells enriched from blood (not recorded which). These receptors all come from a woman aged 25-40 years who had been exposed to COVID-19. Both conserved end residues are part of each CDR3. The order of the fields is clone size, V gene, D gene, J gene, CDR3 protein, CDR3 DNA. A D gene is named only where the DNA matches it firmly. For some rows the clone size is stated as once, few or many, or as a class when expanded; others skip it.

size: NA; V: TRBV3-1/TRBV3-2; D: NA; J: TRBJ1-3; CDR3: CASSHAHPRSGVGNTIYF; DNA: TGTGCCAGCAGCCACGCCCACCCACGGTCGGGGGTTGGAAACACCATATATTTT
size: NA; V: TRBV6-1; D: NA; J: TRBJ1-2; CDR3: CASSELITLNYGYTF; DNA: TGTGCCAGCAGTGAGCTAATTACCCTAAACTATGGCTACACCTTC
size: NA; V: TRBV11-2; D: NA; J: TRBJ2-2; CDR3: CASSRSVAGELFF; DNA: TGTGCCAGCAGCCGTAGTGTGGCCGGGGAGCTGTTTTTT
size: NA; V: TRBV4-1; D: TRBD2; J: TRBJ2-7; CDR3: CASSQDPGLAAYEQYF; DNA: TGCGCCAGCAGCCAAGACCCGGGGCTAGCGGCCTACGAGCAGTACTTC
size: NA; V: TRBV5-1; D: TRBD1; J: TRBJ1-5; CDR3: CASSWTGRDQPQHF; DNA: TGCGCCAGCAGCTGGACAGGGAGGGATCAGCCCCAGCATTTT
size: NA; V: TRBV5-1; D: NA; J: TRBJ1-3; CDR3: CASTKDTFSGNTIYF; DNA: TGCGCCAGCACGAAAGACACCTTCTCTGGAAACACCATATATTTT
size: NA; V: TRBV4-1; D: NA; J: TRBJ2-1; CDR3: CASSQGLAAPGSYNEQFF; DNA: TGCGCCAGCAGCCAAGGATTAGCGGCCCCCGGCTCCTACAATGAGCAGTTCTTC
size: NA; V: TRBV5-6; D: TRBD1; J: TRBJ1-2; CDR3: CASSYRGHGYTF; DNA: TGTGCCAGCAGCTACAGGGGACATGGCTACACCTTC
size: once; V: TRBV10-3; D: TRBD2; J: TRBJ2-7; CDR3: CAISGGSGSDEQYF; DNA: TGTGCCATCAGCGGCGGTAGCGGGTCTGACGAGCAGTACTTC
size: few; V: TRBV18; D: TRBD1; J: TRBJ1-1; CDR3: CASSPLTGGYEAFF; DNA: TGTGCCAGCTCACCACTGACAGGGGGATATGAAGCTTTCTTT
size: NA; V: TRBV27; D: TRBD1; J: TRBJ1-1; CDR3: CASSLVTGGITEAFF; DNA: TGTGCCAGCAGCTTGGTTACAGGGGGGATTACTGAAGCTTTCTTT
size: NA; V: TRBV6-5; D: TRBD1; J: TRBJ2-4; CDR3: CASRTGRRAKNIQYF; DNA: TGTGCCAGTAGGACAGGGAGGAGGGCCAAAAACATTCAGTACTTC
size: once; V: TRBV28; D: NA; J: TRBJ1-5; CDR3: CASRTGTSNQPQHF; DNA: TGTGCCAGTCGAACCGGGACATCCAATCAGCCCCAGCATTTT
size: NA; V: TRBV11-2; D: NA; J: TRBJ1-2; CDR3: CASSYQGLYGYTF; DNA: TGTGCCAGCAGCTATCAGGGACTGTATGGCTACACCTTC
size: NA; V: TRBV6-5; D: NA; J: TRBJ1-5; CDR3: CASSSSTPDQPQHF; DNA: TGTGCCAGCAGTTCCTCGACACCGGATCAGCCCCAGCATTTT
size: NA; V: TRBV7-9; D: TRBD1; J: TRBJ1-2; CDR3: CASSATGGTYGYTF; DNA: TGTGCCAGCAGCGCCACAGGGGGGACCTATGGCTACACCTTC
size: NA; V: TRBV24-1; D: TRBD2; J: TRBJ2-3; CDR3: CATESGGQRFTQYF; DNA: TGTGCCACCGAGAGCGGGGGCCAGCGATTTACGCAGTATTTT
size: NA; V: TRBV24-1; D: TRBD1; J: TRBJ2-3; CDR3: CATSDPGQGAADTQYF; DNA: TGTGCCACCAGTGACCCGGGACAGGGGGCGGCAGATACGCAGTATTTT
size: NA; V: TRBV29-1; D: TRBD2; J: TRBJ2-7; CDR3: CSVDSGGDPYEQYF; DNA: TGCAGCGTTGACTCCGGGGGGGACCCCTACGAGCAGTACTTC
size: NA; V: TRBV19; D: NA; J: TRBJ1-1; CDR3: CASSIAKNTEAFF; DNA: TGTGCCAGTAGTATAGCTAAGAACACTGAAGCTTTCTTT
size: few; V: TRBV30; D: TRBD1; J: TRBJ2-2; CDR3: CAWSVPGQGYTGELFF; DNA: TGTGCCTGGAGTGTACCGGGACAGGGGTACACCGGGGAGCTGTTTTTT
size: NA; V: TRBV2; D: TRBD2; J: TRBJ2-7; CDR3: CASSEFWTSGGVSYEQYF; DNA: TGTGCCAGCAGTGAGTTCTGGACTAGCGGGGGGGTCTCCTACGAGCAGTACTTC